The 12 T cell receptor beta chains in this list originate from one sample, sequenced in a study of cytotoxic CD8 clonotypes in ibrutinib-treated CLL. Libraries were prepared by immunoSEQ multiplex PCR; TCRdb keeps only in-frame clonotypes and omits some of them. The table lists roughly 220,000 clones, more than 70% of them singletons. This material consisted of PBMCs, taken after 12 months of ibrutinib treatment. The receptor source for this set is a human donor with chronic lymphocytic leukemia.

The table lists this clone with a few counts. The gene calls are TRBV7-3 and TRBJ2-1, with TRBD1 as a possible D gene (6 bases). The CDR3 spans 14 residues. Trimming shortened V by 5 bases and J by 5 bases, and 13 bases separated the two germline ends. Germline V gene data show CDR1 as SGHTA and CDR2 as FQGTGA. CDR3 sequence: CASSVGQSNNEQFF. The CDR3 DNA reads TGTGCCAGCAGCGTAGGACAGAGCAACAATGAGCAGTTCTTC.

The chain couples TRBV6-5 to TRBJ2-1; 8 bases align to TRBD2. After removal of 0 bases from V and 9 bases from J, the junction contained 1 base not matched to a gene. The CDR3 contains 13 residues. The V gene's germline CDR1 is MNHEY and CDR2 SVGAGI. CDR3 bases: TGTGCCAGCAGTTACTCCGGGACTAGTGAGCAGTTCTTC. Amino acids: CASSYSGTSEQFF.

This clone was counted once. The chain recombines TRBV6-1 with TRBJ1-5, with D perhaps matching TRBD1 (6 bases). V was shortened by 10 bases and J by 0 bases, with 16 bases between the two germline ends. Germline V CDR1 and CDR2: MNHNS, SASEGT. This CDR3 is 15 amino acids long. The CDR3 protein is CATLTRTDSNQPQHF. In DNA form, the CDR3 reads TGTGCCACCTTAACCCGGACAGATAGCAATCAGCCCCAGCATTTT.

This clone was seen more than once but under ten times. The J gene is TRBJ2-3, the V gene TRBV19; D is ambiguous. CDR3 length: 15 residues. V dropped 5 bases and J dropped 2 bases, with 14 bases sitting between them. Germline CDR1 reads LNHDA; CDR2 reads SQIVND (reference sequence). DNA for the CDR3: TGTGCCAGTAGTGAGTCGCAGGCCTTCACAGATACGCAGTATTTT. This codes for CASSESQAFTDTQYF.

In this sample, this clone turned up once. The chain is built from TRBV19 and TRBJ1-5, with D possibly matching TRBD1 (5 bases). Trimming shortened V by 6 bases and J by 3 bases, and 12 bases separated the two germline ends. The V gene's germline CDR1 is LNHDA and CDR2 SQIVND (reference sequence). The CDR3 totals 14 residues. The CDR3 nucleotides read TGTGCCAGTAGCGGACAAACCGTCAATCAGCCCCAGCATTTT. Protein sequence: CASSGQTVNQPQHF.

In its sample, this clone was seen once. The CDR3 DNA reads as TGTGCCAGCAGCCCTCAGGACAGGGGGCGGAACACCATATATTTT. Protein sequence: CASSPQDRGRNTIYF. The chain joins TRBV9 to TRBJ1-3; 11 positions match TRBD1. With V trimmed by 4 bases and J by 7 bases, 7 bases remained unmatched. Germline loops: CDR1 SGDLS, CDR2 YYNGEE. The CDR3 covers 15 residues.

This clone has only a few counts. The gene calls are TRBV5-5 and TRBJ1-5; TRBD1 matches at 8 bases. Germline trimming cut 5 bases from V and 7 bases from J; bases unmatched to any gene: 8. CDR1 and CDR2 from the germline V gene are SGHKS and YYEKEE (reference sequence). The CDR3 extends over 14 amino acids. The CDR3 DNA reads as TGTGCCAGCAGTCCGACAGGGGAGGTCCAGCCCCAGCATTTT. Its translation: CASSPTGEVQPQHF.

The chain employs TRBV5-4 and TRBJ1-1; D is unclear. The length of the CDR3 is 14 residues. CDR1 is SGHNT, CDR2 YYREEE, per germline (reference sequence). Trimming cost V 0 bases and J 0 bases, with 6 bases left between them. The CDR3 nucleotides are TGTGCCAGCAGCTTGGGTCTGTTGAACACTGAAGCTTTCTTT. Residues: CASSLGLLNTEAFF.

Only a few counts were recorded for this clone. CDR3 DNA: TGTGCCTGGAGTGTGGAGACAGGGAACACTGAAGCTTTCTTT. Encoded protein: CAWSVETGNTEAFF. This chain links TRBV30 with TRBJ1-1, with D perhaps matching TRBD1 (6 bases). The CDR3 is made up of 14 amino acids. Germline V lookup: CDR1 GTSNPN, CDR2 SVGIG (reference sequence). V was clipped by 0 bases and J by 1 base, with 9 bases between them.

The chain has TRBV10-1 and TRBJ2-6, with D unresolved. The CDR3 is 15 residues long. Germline lookup yields CDR1 WNHNN and CDR2 SYGVQD (reference sequence). Between the trimmed V and J ends, which lost 2 bases and 2 bases, there was a span of 7 bases. This chain's CDR3 is CASSEGKAGANVLTF. In nucleotides, the CDR3 is TGCGCCAGCAGTGAGGGCAAGGCTGGGGCCAACGTCCTGACTTTC.

The chain couples TRBV5-1 to TRBJ2-2; no reliable D call. Germline V gene sequence: CDR1 SGHRS, CDR2 YFSETQ. This CDR3 has 15 residues. V lost 0 bases and J 4 bases, leaving 10 bases between the germline ends. The CDR3 region is CASSLAWVGTGELFF. As DNA, the CDR3 is TGCGCCAGCAGCTTGGCCTGGGTGGGCACCGGGGAGCTGTTTTTT.

The rearrangement joins TRBV9 to TRBJ2-3, with 8 bases identical to TRBD2. The CDR3 covers 16 residues. The germline V gene has CDR1 SGDLS and CDR2 YYNGEE. V was clipped by 0 bases and J by 8 bases; unmatched bases: 11. The CDR3 nucleotides read TGTGCCAGCAGCGTAGCTGCGGCTAGCGGGCAGGGTACGCAGTATTTT. Translating it yields CASSVAAASGQGTQYF.